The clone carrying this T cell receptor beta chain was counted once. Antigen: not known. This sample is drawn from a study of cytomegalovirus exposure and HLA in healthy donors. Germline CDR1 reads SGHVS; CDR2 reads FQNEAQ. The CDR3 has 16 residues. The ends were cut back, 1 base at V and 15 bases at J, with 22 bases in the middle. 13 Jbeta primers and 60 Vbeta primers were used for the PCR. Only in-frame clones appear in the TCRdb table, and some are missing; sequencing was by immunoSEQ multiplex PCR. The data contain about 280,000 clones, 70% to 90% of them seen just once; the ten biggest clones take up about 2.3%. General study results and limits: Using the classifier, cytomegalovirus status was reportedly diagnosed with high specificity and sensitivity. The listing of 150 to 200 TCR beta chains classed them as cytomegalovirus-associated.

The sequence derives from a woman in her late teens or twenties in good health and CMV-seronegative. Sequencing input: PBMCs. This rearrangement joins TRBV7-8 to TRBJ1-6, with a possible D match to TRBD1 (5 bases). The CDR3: CASSLVPGPPASNLHF. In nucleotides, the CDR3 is TGTGCCAGCAGCTTAGTGCCAGGGCCCCCTGCATCGAACCTCCACTTT.